A single sample gave rise to the 30 T cell receptor beta chains below, sequenced in a study of blood T cell repertoires in COVID-19. The table came from immunoSEQ multiplex PCR; TCRdb's copy has only in-frame clones and leaves some out. The sample has 380,000 or so clones, roughly 88% seen once. The sequencing sample was made of PBMCs or T cells enriched from blood (not recorded which). Every receptor here comes from a woman aged 25 to 39 with acute COVID-19.

The chain uses TRBV7-2 and TRBJ1-2, with TRBD1 as a possible D gene (5 bases). Germline values: CDR1 SGHTA, CDR2 FQGNSA. This CDR3 has 14 residues. Between the trimmed V and J ends, which lost 5 bases and 7 bases, there was a span of 17 bases. CDR3 in DNA: TGTGCCAGCAGCCCCGCCGTAGGGGTATCTGGCTACACCTTC. It specifies CASSPAVGVSGYTF.

Points on this clone: In the same sample, other DNA sequences code for this CDR3. The rearrangement uses TRBV6-4 and TRBJ2-3; possible D gene TRBD2, 6 bases. CDR1 is MRHNA and CDR2 is SNTAGT in the germline V gene. Trimming removed 4 bases at V and 3 bases at J, with 8 bases between. The CDR3 has 13 residues. This CDR3 is CASSAGGTDTQYF. CDR3 bases: TGTGCCAGCAGTGCTGGGGGGACAGATACGCAGTATTTT.

The V call is TRBV6-5, the J call TRBJ1-5; no definite D call. This CDR3 comprises 13 residues. Germline CDR1 and CDR2: MNHEY and SVGAGI. The ends were cut back, 7 bases at V and 7 bases at J, with 14 bases in the middle. The CDR3 nucleotides read TGTGCCAGCACTCTAAGGTTGGGCCAGCCCCAGCATTTT. Translation gives CASTLRLGQPQHF.

V usage is TRBV27 and J usage is TRBJ2-3, with D unclear. This CDR3 is 14 amino acids long. Between the trimmed V and J ends, which lost 6 bases and 0 bases, there was a span of 10 bases. Germline loops: CDR1 MNHEY, CDR2 SMNVEV (reference sequence). DNA of the CDR3: TGTGCCAGCAGCCCGATCGCGAGCACAGATACGCAGTATTTT. This gives the protein CASSPIASTDTQYF.

The V call is TRBV4-1, the J call TRBJ2-2; TRBD1 aligns across 10 bases. V was pared by 3 bases and J by 4 bases, with 5 bases of the junction left unmatched. This CDR3 has 16 residues. Germline V gene sequence: CDR1 MGHRA, CDR2 YSYEKL. CDR3 sequence reads: CASSHDRGRATGELFF. The CDR3 bases are TGCGCCAGCAGCCACGACAGGGGGCGGGCCACCGGGGAGCTGTTTTTT.

The rearrangement uses TRBV3-1 (or the pseudogene TRBV3-2) and TRBJ1-3, with TRBD1 as a possible D gene (6 bases). Trimming shortened V by 1 base and J by 8 bases, and 15 bases separated the two germline ends. The CDR3 has 15 residues. In germline, CDR1 is LGHDT, CDR2 YNNKEL (reference sequence). The CDR3 reads CASSQGPRGIDTIYF. CDR3 bases: TGTGCCAGCAGCCAAGGTCCCAGGGGAATCGACACCATATATTTT.

CDR3 region: CASRGPTQQTEAFF. The CDR3 DNA follows: TGCGCCAGCAGAGGCCCGACCCAACAGACTGAAGCTTTCTTT. The rearrangement joins TRBV4-1 to TRBJ1-1; no reliable D call. Germline V lookup: CDR1 MGHRA, CDR2 YSYEKL. The CDR3 totals 14 residues. Trimming removed 6 bases from V and 5 bases from J, with 16 bases in between.

The chain is built from TRBV5-1 and TRBJ2-6; 7 bases are shared with TRBD1. The CDR3 totals 19 residues. The germline V gene has CDR1 SGHRS and CDR2 YFSETQ. Germline trimming cut 4 bases from V and 0 bases from J; bases unmatched to any gene: 13. CDR3 loop: CASSAEPQGVNSGANVLTF. DNA for the CDR3: TGCGCCAGCAGCGCGGAGCCCCAGGGGGTCAACTCTGGGGCCAACGTCCTGACTTTC.

The CDR3: CASSPGTSRVKQFF. The DNA of the CDR3 is TGCGCCAGCAGTCCTGGGACTAGCCGGGTGAAACAGTTCTTC. The chain is built from TRBV23-1 and TRBJ2-1, with TRBD2 matching 9 bases. TRBV23-1 is an ORF, with its function uncertain. With V trimmed by 4 bases and J by 13 bases, 11 bases remained unmatched. The CDR3 is 14 residues long.

This clone appeared a single time. V is TRBV2 and J is TRBJ2-5, with 10 bases fitting TRBD2. CDR1 is SNHLY, CDR2 FYNNEI, per germline. The CDR3 is 17 residues long. J was trimmed by 7 bases and V by 2 bases; bases with no gene match: 13. The CDR3 reads CASSEFRAGGTSGTQYF. CDR3 nucleotide sequence: TGTGCCAGCAGTGAATTCCGAGCGGGGGGGACCTCGGGGACCCAGTACTTC.

The chain carries TRBV19 and TRBJ2-4, with TRBD2 identical over 9 bases. The CDR3 loop spans 15 amino acids. Trimming cost V 3 bases and J 5 bases; bases outside gene matches: 5. The germline V gene has CDR1 LNHDA and CDR2 SQIVND (reference sequence). As DNA, the CDR3 is TGTGCCAGTAGTATTCCCCAGCGGGGGGAAAACATTCAGTACTTC. Its protein product is CASSIPQRGENIQYF.

This clone was counted a single time. This chain joins TRBV5-1 and TRBJ1-1, with D maybe TRBD1 (6 bases). CDR1 SGHRS and CDR2 YFSETQ come from the germline V gene. V lost 4 bases and J lost 4, with 17 bases in between. The CDR3 totals 15 residues. The CDR3 nucleotides are TGCGCCAGCAGCGAGAACGCAGGGGTCGCCACTGAAGCTTTCTTT. Translated, it gives CASSENAGVATEAFF.

The CDR3 reads CASSESVGGDTQYF. DNA of the CDR3: TGCGCCAGCAGTGAGTCCGTTGGGGGGGATACGCAGTATTTT. This rearrangement joins TRBV10-1 to TRBJ2-3; perhaps TRBD2 as D (6 bases). The CDR3 consists of 14 residues. From germline, CDR1 is WNHNN and CDR2 SYGVQD (reference sequence). With 0 bases removed from V and 6 bases from J, the gap between germline ends came to 10 bases.

This rearrangement joins TRBV27 to TRBJ2-7; tentative D call: TRBD2 (5 bases). There are 14 residues in the CDR3. In germline, CDR1 is MNHEY, CDR2 SMNVEV (reference sequence). V was pared by 2 bases and J by 5 bases, with 13 bases between. The CDR3 loop is CASSLRGEGHEQYF. The CDR3 region has the DNA TGTGCCAGCAGTTTACGCGGTGAGGGCCACGAGCAGTACTTC.

This clone was seen a single time. This rearrangement joins TRBV4-3 to TRBJ2-3; 7 bases align to TRBD2. CDR1 and CDR2 from the germline V gene are LGHNA and YSLEER. The CDR3 has 17 residues. V shed 1 base and J 5 bases; nucleotides not matched to a gene: 12. CDR3: CASSQGDVAGQGDTQYF. The CDR3 coding sequence is TGCGCCAGCAGCCAAGGGGACGTAGCGGGTCAAGGAGATACGCAGTATTTT.

This rearrangement joins TRBV24-1 to TRBJ2-2; 7 nucleotides line up with TRBD2. The germline V gene has CDR1 KGHDR and CDR2 SFDVKD. Germline trimming cut 9 bases from V and 3 bases from J; bases unmatched to any gene: 6. The CDR3 runs to 14 residues. CDR3 DNA sequence: TGTGCCACCGAAGGCGGGGGATACACCGGGGAGCTGTTTTTT. Translated, it gives CATEGGGYTGELFF.

This clone was recorded a few times. CDR3 DNA: TGCGCCAGCAGTTCCGCAGGGGGCGATAACTATGGCTACACCTTC. It translates to CASSSAGGDNYGYTF. The chain joins TRBV5-1 to TRBJ1-2; 8 nucleotides match TRBD1. Unmatched junction bases numbered 7, after V lost 5 bases and J lost 1 base. The germline gives CDR1 SGHRS, CDR2 YFSETQ. CDR3 size: 15 residues.

V and J are TRBV7-9 and TRBJ2-2, with TRBD1 matching over 7 bases. This CDR3 contains 15 residues. The germline gives CDR1 SEHNR, CDR2 FQNEAQ (reference sequence). The ends lost 3 bases at V and 0 bases at J; junction bases unmatched: 1. CDR3 sequence: CASSLQGANTGELFF. DNA for the CDR3: TGTGCCAGCAGCTTGCAGGGGGCGAACACCGGGGAGCTGTTTTTT.

The chain links TRBV7-9 to TRBJ2-1; a weak D match, TRBD2 (7 bases). V dropped 5 bases and J dropped 7 bases, with 21 bases sitting between them. The length of the CDR3 is 16 residues. Germline V lookup: CDR1 SEHNR, CDR2 FQNEAQ (reference sequence). This chain's CDR3 is CASSPSGALTGNEQFF. CDR3 DNA sequence: TGTGCCAGCAGCCCGAGCGGGGCGCTAACAGGGAATGAGCAGTTCTTC.

The V call is TRBV30, the J call TRBJ2-5; 10 bases line up with TRBD2. The V gene end was trimmed by 0 bases and the J gene end by 5 bases; junction bases not matched to a gene: 3. The CDR3 covers 14 residues. CDR1 is GTSNPN and CDR2 is SVGIG in the germline V gene (reference sequence). The chain's CDR3 is CAWSVSGGGETQYF. In DNA, the CDR3 is TGTGCCTGGAGTGTGAGCGGGGGGGGTGAGACCCAGTACTTC.

The V call is TRBV10-3, the J call TRBJ1-3; a possible D gene is TRBD1 (5 bases). V was trimmed by 6 bases and J by 4 bases, leaving 13 bases between them. Germline V gives CDR1 ENHRY, CDR2 SYGVKD. The CDR3 runs to 14 residues. DNA for the CDR3: TGTGCCATCAGAGAGGGGCAGGGAGGAAACACCATATATTTT. This sequence encodes CAIREGQGGNTIYF.

The V call is TRBV7-3, the J call TRBJ2-5; the D gene is possibly TRBD2 (5 bases). Germline V lookup: CDR1 SGHTA, CDR2 FQGTGA. V was pared by 5 bases and J by 1 base, with 8 bases between. The CDR3 contains 13 residues. CDR3 nucleotides: TGTGCCAGCAGCCCTAGCCGCCAAGAGACCCAGTACTTC. This translates into CASSPSRQETQYF.

The count of this clone is one. The genes are TRBV2 and TRBJ1-4; 11 nucleotides agree with TRBD1. V was pared by 4 bases and J by 8 bases, with 9 bases of the junction left unmatched. This CDR3 has 16 amino acids. Germline V CDR1 and CDR2: SNHLY, FYNNEI. The CDR3 DNA reads TGTGCCAGCAGTGTCCCGCCAGGGACAGGGGGGGAAAAACTGTTTTTT. Translating it yields CASSVPPGTGGEKLFF.

The chain links TRBV7-3 to TRBJ2-1, with 7 nucleotides matching TRBD2. The CDR3 covers 15 residues. V was clipped by 2 bases and J by 9 bases; unmatched bases: 10. The germline V gene has CDR1 SGHTA and CDR2 FQGTGA. The CDR3 reads CASSLAFGREGEQFF. CDR3 in DNA: TGTGCCAGCAGCTTAGCTTTCGGTAGGGAGGGTGAGCAGTTCTTC.

This clone was picked up a small number of times. This chain uses TRBV29-1 with TRBJ1-1; D is possibly TRBD1 (5 bases). The CDR3 covers 13 residues. In germline, CDR1 is SQVTM, CDR2 ANQGSEA. Trimming cost V 7 bases and J 5 bases, with 17 bases left between them. For the CDR3, the DNA is TGCAGCGCCCAGAGAGGGGAGGGGACTGAAGCTTTCTTT. Translated, it gives CSAQRGEGTEAFF.

CDR3 sequence: CASSPQYGYTF. The CDR3 nucleotides are TGTGCCAGCAGTCCCCAGTATGGCTACACCTTC. This chain joins TRBV7-9 and TRBJ1-2; D is unclear. From germline, CDR1 is SEHNR and CDR2 FQNEAQ (reference sequence). The CDR3 has 11 amino acids. The V end lost 6 bases, the J end lost 5 bases, and 7 bases lay between the germline ends. The full variable domain, rest sourced from reference TRBV7-9 and TRBJ1-2, is DTGVSQNPRHKITKRGQNVTFRCDPISEHNRLYWYRQTLGQGPEFLTYFQNEAQLEKSRLLSDRFSAERPKGSFSTLEIQRTEQGDSAMYLCASSPQYGYTFGSGTRLTVV.

This CDR3 reads CASSHSGGTYNEQFF. CDR3 in DNA: TGTGCCAGCAGCCACAGCGGGGGTACCTACAATGAGCAGTTCTTC. The V gene is TRBV3-1 (or the pseudogene TRBV3-2), the J gene TRBJ2-1; 8 nucleotides align to TRBD2. Germline lookup yields CDR1 LGHDT and CDR2 YNNKEL (reference sequence). V lost 3 bases and J lost 2; bases outside the gene matches: 3. CDR3 length: 15 amino acids.

This clone is a singleton in its sample. V usage is TRBV7-2 and J usage is TRBJ2-5; D remains unclear. There are 15 residues in the CDR3. The V gene's germline CDR1 is SGHTA and CDR2 FQGNSA. Trimming pared 2 bases from V and 2 bases from J, leaving 12 bases between. DNA for the CDR3: TGTGCCAGCAGCTTATTCGGCGGTCTGCAAGAGACCCAGTACTTC. Its translation is CASSLFGGLQETQYF.

The gene calls are TRBV15 and TRBJ2-2; TRBD2 aligns across 13 bases. Looked up from germline, CDR1 is LNHNV and CDR2 is YYDKDF (reference sequence). Trimming cost V 0 bases and J 16 bases; bases outside gene matches: 23. The CDR3 has 20 amino acids. The CDR3 DNA reads TGTGCCACCAGCAGAGATAGTAGGAGACTAGCGGGGGGCGTGACGAGAAGTACGTTTTTT. Protein product: CATSRDSRRLAGGVTRSTFF.

Here the CDR3 reads CASSQDMGGDTDTQYF. The CDR3 DNA is TGTGCCAGCAGCCAAGATATGGGGGGGGACACAGATACGCAGTATTTT. The chain recombines TRBV3-1 (or the pseudogene TRBV3-2) with TRBJ2-3; the match to TRBD2 covers 7 bases. CDR1 is LGHDT, CDR2 YNNKEL, per germline (reference sequence). The CDR3 has 16 residues. Unmatched junction bases numbered 5, after V lost 0 bases and J lost 2 bases.